A selection of T cell receptor beta chains follows, all from one sample in a study of Ad26.COV2.S vaccination and SARS-CoV-2 variants. Method: immunoSEQ multiplex PCR; TCRdb's copy keeps in-frame clones and lacks some. Among hundreds of thousands of clones listed, about 85% were seen once. Sequenced here: peripheral blood, sampled in a trial of Ad26.COV2.S vaccine versus placebo. The receptors stem from a person between 18 and 60 years old who received the Ad26.COV2.S COVID-19 vaccine or a placebo. The CDR3 runs from the conserved cysteine through the conserved F or W.

cdr3_aa v_call
CASTGSYNEQFF TRBV5-1
CASSWTGGNSYNEQFF TRBV5-1
CASSETLRYEQYF TRBV25-1
CASSYGQGSSYNEQFF TRBV6-2/TRBV6-3
CASSQEGQYSGNTIYF TRBV3-1/TRBV3-2
CASSLAAMNTEAFF TRBV7-3
CASKTSGRVDTGELFF TRBV27
CASSKIGNEQFF TRBV19
CASSLELAATYEQYF TRBV5-4
CASSQGAEQYF TRBV6-2/TRBV6-3
CASSRGLVVGGEQYF TRBV7-3
CASTRQGGSYEQYF TRBV3-1/TRBV3-2
CASSSPPVGPGELFF TRBV7-9
CASSVQTGTNTEAFF TRBV28
CAWSPGTGGGYTF TRBV30
CASIGTGFLEQYF TRBV23-1
CASSQESATYNEQFF TRBV4-3
CASSSPGEKLFF TRBV11-2
CASSSRPNRPKENTIYF TRBV9
CASSLVGLVNYGYTF TRBV7-9
CASSISRDLQFF TRBV19
CASSFGVGNTIYF TRBV5-6
CASSYGQRDYEQYF TRBV6-5
CASSRGGNRNEQFF TRBV11-1